This record covers a single T cell receptor (beta chain). Antigen unknown. In this CDR3 the conserved last residue, phenylalanine or tryptophan, is missing, so a read error is likely. Recipients received nonmyeloablative bone marrow transplants from related graft donors, with transient mixed chimerism. This entry is derived from a study of Tregs in tolerant kidney transplant recipients. Study results and limitations: Activated donor B cell expansion appeared to reveal the most relevant donor-specific TCRbeta repertoire.

The repertoire was sequenced with immunoSEQ multiplex PCR; TCRdb's copy has only in-frame clones and lacks some. The sample consists of roughly 20,000 clones, 65% to 85% of them appearing once. V gave up 4 bases and J gave up 2 bases, with 6 bases separating them. The germline V gene encodes CDR1 GTSNPN and CDR2 SVGIG (reference sequence). The CDR3 covers 12 residues. The sample in question was CD8+ T cells from blood (PBMCs), obtained 6 months after the transplant. The sequence derives from a human patient who received a combined kidney and bone marrow transplant. Some T cells may originate from the graft donor. The rearrangement links TRBV30 to TRBJ2-4, with D uncertain. This CDR3 is CAWTDSKNIQYL. The DNA of the CDR3 is TGTGCCTGGACCGACTCCAAAAACATTCAGTACCTC.